These 25 T cell receptor beta chains were all obtained from the same sample, sequenced in a study of shared clonotypes between healthy human individuals. Libraries were prepared by immunoSEQ multiplex PCR; TCRdb keeps only in-frame clonotypes and omits some of them. The sample has around 100,000 clones; about 67% are singletons. The sequencing input was memory CD8+ T cells sorted from blood. Specified subset: CD45RO+ cells pooled with CCR7-negative TemRA cells. The receptors were sampled from a woman aged 30 to 39 in good health.

Worth noting for this clone: Since a far larger clone is one base different, this is likely a read error. The chain has TRBV11-2 and TRBJ1-2; D not resolved. This CDR3 comprises 14 residues. Per germline, CDR1 SGHAT and CDR2 FQNNGV. In DNA form, the CDR3 reads TGTGTCAGCACCCCCGCGGGCAGAAACTATGGCTACACCTTC. This codes for CVSTPAGRNYGYTF. Full variable domain (remainder filled in from reference TRBV11-2 and TRBJ1-2): EAGVAQSPRYKIIEKRQSVAFWCNPISGHATLYWYQQILGQGPKLLIQFQNNGVVDDSQLPKDRFSAERLKGVDSTLKIQPAKLEDSAVYLCVSTPAGRNYGYTFGSGTRLTVV.

The V and J genes are TRBV9 and TRBJ2-4, with D unresolved. The V gene lost 2 bases and the J gene lost 6 bases, with 12 bases spanning the gap. CDR1 is SGDLS, CDR2 YYNGEE, per germline. The CDR3 is 14 residues long. CDR3: CASSVSPSGNIQYF. In nucleotides, the CDR3 is TGTGCCAGCAGCGTTAGCCCCTCCGGAAACATTCAGTACTTC. The full variable domain, completed using reference TRBV9 and TRBJ2-4, is DSGVTQTPKHLITATGQRVTLRCSPRSGDLSVYWYQQSLDQGLQFLIQYYNGEERAKGNILERFSAQQFPDLHSELNLSSLELGDSALYFCASSVSPSGNIQYFGAGTRLSVL.

J is TRBJ2-2 and V is TRBV19; the match to TRBD2 covers 12 bases. V gave up 6 bases and J gave up 3 bases; unmatched junction bases: 2. This CDR3 region has 15 residues. CDR1 and CDR2 from the germline V gene are LNHDA and SQIVND (reference sequence). The CDR3 here is CASRRLAGDTGELFF. The CDR3 coding sequence is TGTGCCAGTAGGAGACTAGCGGGAGACACCGGGGAGCTGTTTTTT.

The rearrangement joins TRBV15 to TRBJ2-3; 8 bases align to TRBD2. Trimming cost V 0 bases and J 9 bases; bases outside gene matches: 17. Germline V CDR1 and CDR2: LNHNV, YYDKDF (reference sequence). CDR3 length equals 18 residues. CDR3 nucleotides: TGTGCCACCAGCAGAGACCTACGGGGGTTGCTAGCGGGTCCGACGCAGTATTTT. This gives the protein CATSRDLRGLLAGPTQYF.

The chain is built from TRBV7-9 and TRBJ1-5, with D hard to call. Germline-derived CDR1 and CDR2 are SEHNR and FQNEAQ (reference sequence). Trimming removed 3 bases from V and 8 bases from J, with 14 bases in between. The CDR3 covers 14 residues. The CDR3 DNA is TGTGCCAGCAGCTTTTTATCAGCGTTGGAGCCCCAGCATTTT. This translates into CASSFLSALEPQHF.

This clone was seen once. The V and J genes are TRBV6-5 and TRBJ2-1; 10 bases map to TRBD1. The CDR3 is 15 amino acids. V shed 2 bases, J shed 6 bases, and the junction held 4 bases outside the gene matches. CDR1 MNHEY and CDR2 SVGAGI come from the germline V gene. CDR3 in amino acids: CASSYGTGDFNEQFF. CDR3 bases: TGTGCCAGCAGTTACGGGACAGGGGATTTCAATGAGCAGTTCTTC.

Many counts were recorded for this clone. The chain couples TRBV10-3 to TRBJ2-7; perhaps TRBD2 as D (6 bases). In germline, CDR1 is ENHRY, CDR2 SYGVKD. This CDR3 has 14 amino acids. V dropped 9 bases and J dropped 0 bases, with 15 bases sitting between them. CDR3 amino acids: CAIGRSLSSYEQYF. For the CDR3, the DNA is TGTGCCATTGGGAGGTCACTAAGCTCCTACGAGCAGTACTTC.

This clone was observed a handful of times. This rearrangement joins TRBV11-1 to TRBJ2-1, with D possibly matching TRBD1 (5 bases). The length of the CDR3 is 17 residues. Trimming shortened V by 5 bases and J by 4 bases, and 21 bases separated the two germline ends. Looked up from germline, CDR1 is SGHAT and CDR2 is FQDESV (reference sequence). CDR3 nucleotide sequence: TGTGCCAGCAGCCTCATAGATCGTGGGGCCGGTTACAATGAGCAGTTCTTC. The encoded protein is CASSLIDRGAGYNEQFF.

J is TRBJ1-1 and V is TRBV12-2. TRBV12-2 is shown as a pseudogene. The CDR3 loop spans 14 amino acids. The CDR3 reads CASSFSIMNTEAFF. As DNA, the CDR3 is TGTGCAAGTAGCTTCAGCATAATGAACACTGAAGCTTTCTTT.

V usage is TRBV10-3 and J usage is TRBJ1-1, with D unclear. The CDR3 runs 13 residues. Trimming took 5 bases from V and 8 from J, leaving 15 bases between them. Per germline, CDR1 ENHRY and CDR2 SYGVKD. CDR3 bases: TGTGCCATCAGTCACAATTCCCCAGACGAAGCTTTCTTT. It yields the protein CAISHNSPDEAFF.

This chain uses TRBV27 with TRBJ1-3; 7 bases are shared with TRBD1. The CDR3 covers 19 residues. CDR1 MNHEY and CDR2 SMNVEV come from the germline V gene (reference sequence). J gave up 4 bases and V 6 bases, and 21 bases lay outside the gene matches. The CDR3 spells CASRVKSTGRGAEGNTIYF. DNA for the CDR3: TGTGCCAGCAGGGTAAAATCGACAGGGAGAGGCGCGGAAGGAAACACCATATATTTT.

The rearrangement uses TRBV7-9 and TRBJ2-7; unclear D gene. The CDR3 spans 14 residues. The V end was cut by 4 bases, the J end by 0 bases, with 10 bases between. From germline, CDR1 is SEHNR and CDR2 FQNEAQ (reference sequence). The CDR3: CASSSTTNSYEQYF. CDR3 sequence (DNA): TGTGCCAGCAGCTCAACGACGAACTCCTACGAGCAGTACTTC.

V and J are TRBV7-9 and TRBJ2-5, with D perhaps TRBD2 (5 bases). V gave up 5 bases and J gave up 8 bases, with 24 bases separating them. The CDR3 loop spans 16 amino acids. Germline V gene data show CDR1 as SEHNR and CDR2 as FQNEAQ (reference sequence). CDR3 DNA: TGTGCCAGCAGCCACAACCTAGATGGGCGGGTTCGTACCCAGTACTTC. Residues: CASSHNLDGRVRTQYF. Combining the CDR3 with reference TRBV7-9 and TRBJ2-5 gives the whole variable domain DTGVSQNPRHKITKRGQNVTFRCDPISEHNRLYWYRQTLGQGPEFLTYFQNEAQLEKSRLLSDRFSAERPKGSFSTLEIQRTEQGDSAMYLCASSHNLDGRVRTQYFGPGTRLLVL.

The chain joins TRBV7-8 to TRBJ2-7; TRBD2 agrees at 16 bases. The CDR3 runs to 16 residues. Germline CDR1 and CDR2: SGHVS and FQNEAQ. The V segment lost 5 bases and the J segment 7 bases; nucleotides outside the gene matches: 8. The CDR3: CASSPGLAGGPGEQYF. The CDR3 DNA reads TGTGCCAGCAGCCCGGGACTAGCGGGAGGGCCGGGTGAGCAGTACTTC.

This clone was detected many times. J is TRBJ1-4 and V is TRBV25-1; 7 positions match TRBD1. This CDR3 is built from 14 residues. Germline CDR1 reads MGHDK; CDR2 reads SYGVNS. The ends lost 5 bases at V and 8 bases at J; junction bases unmatched: 8. The CDR3 here is CASSPDREAEKLFF. CDR3 DNA: TGTGCCAGCAGTCCCGACAGGGAGGCGGAAAAACTGTTTTTT.

The J gene is TRBJ2-7, the V gene TRBV6-6, with D hard to call. CDR3 length: 14 amino acids. V lost 2 bases and J lost 0, with 8 bases in between. CDR1 is MNHNY, CDR2 SVGAGI, per germline (reference sequence). CDR3 loop: CASSYPGPSYEQYF. The CDR3 DNA follows: TGTGCCAGCAGTTACCCAGGTCCCTCCTACGAGCAGTACTTC.

The rearrangement joins TRBV2 to TRBJ1-4; TRBD1 matches 7 bases. CDR3 length: 16 amino acids. The ends lost 0 bases at V and 4 bases at J; junction bases unmatched: 5. The germline V gene encodes CDR1 SNHLY and CDR2 FYNNEI. As DNA, the CDR3 is TGTGCCAGCAGTGAAGCCTCGGGACAGATTAATGAAAAACTGTTTTTT. Translated, it gives CASSEASGQINEKLFF. Full variable domain (remainder filled in from reference TRBV2 and TRBJ1-4): EPEVTQTPSHQVTQMGQEVILRCVPISNHLYFYWYRQILGQKVEFLVSFYNNEISEKSEIFDDQFSVERPDGSNFTLKIRSTKLEDSAMYFCASSEASGQINEKLFFGSGTQLSVL.

This clone was observed a handful of times. The CDR3 loop reads CASSPRLGELSTDTQYF. The DNA for the CDR3 is TGTGCCAGCAGCCCGAGACTAGGTGAACTGAGCACAGATACGCAGTATTTT. V is TRBV4-2 and J is TRBJ2-3; tentative D call: TRBD2 (6 bases). With 4 bases removed from V and 0 bases from J, the gap between germline ends came to 17 bases. The CDR3 contains 17 residues. Germline values: CDR1 LGHNA, CDR2 YNFKEQ.

This rearrangement joins TRBV29-1 to TRBJ2-1; TRBD2 matches at 10 bases. CDR3 length: 15 amino acids. Trimming removed 5 bases from V and 6 bases from J; junction bases left unmatched: 10. The germline V gene has CDR1 SQVTM and CDR2 ANQGSEA. This chain's CDR3 is CSVNPSGSSVNEQFF. Written as DNA, the CDR3 is TGCAGCGTTAACCCTAGCGGGAGTAGTGTCAATGAGCAGTTCTTC.

For this clone: A read error may explain this, as a much larger clone is one base away. The chain uses TRBV6-5 and TRBJ2-2; D might be TRBD2 (7 bases). This CDR3 comprises 15 residues. Per germline, CDR1 MNHEY and CDR2 SVGAGI. The CDR3: CASGKIRGGTEELFF. The CDR3 region has the DNA TGTGCCAGCGGGAAGATTAGGGGGGGGACCGAGGAGCTGTTTTTT.

The chain links TRBV5-1 to TRBJ1-2, with a weak D call TRBD1 (6 bases). This CDR3 is built from 14 residues. Between the trimmed V and J ends, which lost 2 bases and 2 bases, there was a span of 10 bases. The germline V gene encodes CDR1 SGHRS and CDR2 YFSETQ. CDR3 nucleotides: TGCGCCAGCAGCTTCACAGGGTCGAACTATGGCTACACCTTC. Its protein product is CASSFTGSNYGYTF.

The chain employs TRBV9 and TRBJ1-4, with 7 bases matching TRBD1. With V trimmed by 0 bases and J by 3 bases, 2 bases remained unmatched. The CDR3 loop spans 15 amino acids. The V gene's germline CDR1 is SGDLS and CDR2 YYNGEE. CDR3 in amino acids: CASSVDGTANEKLFF. The CDR3 DNA follows: TGTGCCAGCAGCGTAGATGGGACAGCTAATGAAAAACTGTTTTTT.

V gene TRBV27 combines with J gene TRBJ1-5; a possible D gene is TRBD1 (5 bases). V gave up 8 bases and J gave up 3 bases, with 17 bases separating them. Germline loops: CDR1 MNHEY, CDR2 SMNVEV (reference sequence). The CDR3 contains 15 residues. This CDR3 is CASRTAQGTNQPQHF. The CDR3 coding sequence is TGTGCCAGCCGTACAGCCCAGGGAACCAATCAGCCCCAGCATTTT.

The genes are TRBV12-5 and TRBJ1-1; 11 nucleotides agree with TRBD1. Trimming cost V 2 bases and J 7 bases; bases outside gene matches: 9. Germline V gives CDR1 LGHNT, CDR2 FRNRAP. CDR3 size: 16 residues. The CDR3 sequence: CASGLSGQGVKLEAFF. In nucleotides, the CDR3 is TGTGCTAGTGGTTTGTCGGGACAGGGGGTTAAGCTTGAAGCTTTCTTT. Complete variable domain (other parts from reference TRBV12-5 and TRBJ1-1): DARVTQTPRHKVTEMGQEVTMRCQPILGHNTVFWYRQTMMQGLELLAYFRNRAPLDDSGMPKDRFSAEMPDATLATLKIQPSEPRDSAVYFCASGLSGQGVKLEAFFGQGTRLTVV.

The chain employs TRBV2 and TRBJ1-1, with a tentative D call TRBD1 (5 bases). Germline V gene data show CDR1 as SNHLY and CDR2 as FYNNEI. V shed 3 bases and J shed 3 bases, with 14 bases lying between them. This CDR3 has 15 residues. The CDR3 spells CASSDRERFDTEAFF. In DNA, the CDR3 is TGTGCCAGCAGTGACAGGGAGCGGTTTGACACTGAAGCTTTCTTT.